This TCR beta chain is from a study of sequential checkpoint blockade in melanoma. Study details: Randomization was 1:1 between first-line nivolumab→ipilimumab and ipilimumab→nivolumab. After both sequences, patients received maintenance nivolumab. 91 pretreatment tumor DNA samples were TCRβ immunosequenced. Matched biopsies came pretreatment and at week 13 for some 22 patients.

Treatment meaning: randomized to nivolumab then ipilimumab (arm A) or the reverse (arm B). Here immunoSEQ multiplex PCR was the method, and the copy in TCRdb shows in-frame clones only, minus some. Among roughly 6,000 clones listed, 15% to 20% were seen once. The source was tumor tissue (inferred from file names), collected from a patient given nivolumab and ipilimumab in sequence. The receptor comes from a human donor with melanoma.

DNA for the CDR3: TGTGCCAGCAGTTACGTGTCAGGGGGCTACCAAGAGACCCAGTACTTC. Residues: CASSYVSGGYQETQYF. The chain is built from TRBV6-8 and TRBJ2-5; TRBD1 matches 8 bases. The J segment lost 0 bases and the V segment lost 2 bases, leaving 5 bases of the junction unmatched. The CDR3 has 16 amino acids. CDR1 and CDR2 from the germline V gene are MNHGY and SAAAGT.